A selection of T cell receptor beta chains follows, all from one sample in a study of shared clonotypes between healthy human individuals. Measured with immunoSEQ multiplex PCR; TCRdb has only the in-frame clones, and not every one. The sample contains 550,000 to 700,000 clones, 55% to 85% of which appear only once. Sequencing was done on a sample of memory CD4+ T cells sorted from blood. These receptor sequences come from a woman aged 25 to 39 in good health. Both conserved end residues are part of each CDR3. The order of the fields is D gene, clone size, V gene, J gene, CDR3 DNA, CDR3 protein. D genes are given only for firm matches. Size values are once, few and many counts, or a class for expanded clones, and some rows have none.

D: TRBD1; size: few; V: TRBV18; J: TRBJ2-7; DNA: TGTGCCAGCTCACCGGCAAGACAGGGCTACGAGCAGTACTTC; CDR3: CASSPARQGYEQYF
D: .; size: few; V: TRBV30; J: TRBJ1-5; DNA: TGTGCCTGGAGTGGGGGGAGCCGGTCCGGCAATCAGCCCCAGCATTTT; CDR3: CAWSGGSRSGNQPQHF
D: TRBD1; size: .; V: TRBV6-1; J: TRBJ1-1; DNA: TGTGCCAGCAGTGAAGTAAGGGGGCGAGGAGGGCTCGCTGAAGCTTTCTTT; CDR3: CASSEVRGRGGLAEAFF
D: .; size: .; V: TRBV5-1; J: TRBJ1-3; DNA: TGCGCCAGCAGCTTGGGTTTGGGACAACAAGTGAGAAACACCATATATTTT; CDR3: CASSLGLGQQVRNTIYF
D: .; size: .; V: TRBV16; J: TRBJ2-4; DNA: TGTGCCAGCAGCCCGGTTGGAGATAAGGTGTTAGCCAAAAACATTCAGTACTTC; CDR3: CASSPVGDKVLAKNIQYF
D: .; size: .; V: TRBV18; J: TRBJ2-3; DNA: TGTGCCAGCTCACCATTTGGGACAAGTAGCACAGATACGCAGTATTTT; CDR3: CASSPFGTSSTDTQYF
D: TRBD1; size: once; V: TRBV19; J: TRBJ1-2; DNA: TGTGCCAGTACCGCGGACAGGGGTTATGGCTACACCTTC; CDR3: CASTADRGYGYTF
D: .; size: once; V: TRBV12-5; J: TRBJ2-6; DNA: TGTGCTAGTGGTTCCCCGTGGTACTCTGGGGCCAACGTCCTGACTTTC; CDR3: CASGSPWYSGANVLTF
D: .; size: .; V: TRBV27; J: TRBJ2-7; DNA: TGTGCCAGCAGGTTCCAGGGCACATCCTCCTACGAGCAGTACTTC; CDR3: CASRFQGTSSYEQYF
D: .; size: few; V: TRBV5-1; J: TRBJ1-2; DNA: TGCGCCAGCAGCACCTCTAACTATGGCTACACCTTC; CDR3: CASSTSNYGYTF
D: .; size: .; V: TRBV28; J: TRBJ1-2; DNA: TGTGCCAGCAGTTTAGTACAGTCCTATGGCTACACCTTC; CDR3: CASSLVQSYGYTF
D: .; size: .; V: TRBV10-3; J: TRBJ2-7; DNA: TGTGCCATCAGTGAGGCTTGGACGGACTACGAGCAGTACTTC; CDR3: CAISEAWTDYEQYF
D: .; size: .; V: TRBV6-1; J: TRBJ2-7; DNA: TGTGCCAGCACCCGGGACTTTGCCTACGAGCAGTACTTC; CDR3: CASTRDFAYEQYF
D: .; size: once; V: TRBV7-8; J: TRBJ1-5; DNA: TGTGCCAGCAGTCCCACCTCGGGTCAGCCCCAGCATTTT; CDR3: CASSPTSGQPQHF
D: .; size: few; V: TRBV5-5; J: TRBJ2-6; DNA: TGTGCCAGCAGCTTGCGTGGGGATGGGGCCAACGTCCTGACTTTC; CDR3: CASSLRGDGANVLTF
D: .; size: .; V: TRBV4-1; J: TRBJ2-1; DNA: TGCGCCAGCAGCCAAGAGGGTGGGGCAGGGGGGTCCTACAATGAGCAGTTCTTC; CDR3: CASSQEGGAGGSYNEQFF
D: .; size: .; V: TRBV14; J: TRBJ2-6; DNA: TGTGCCAGCAGCCAAGTTGCCGGGGCCAACGTCCTGACTTTC; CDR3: CASSQVAGANVLTF
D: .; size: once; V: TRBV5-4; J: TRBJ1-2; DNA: TGTGCCAGCAGCTTGGTCGGACATAATGGCTACACCTTC; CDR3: CASSLVGHNGYTF
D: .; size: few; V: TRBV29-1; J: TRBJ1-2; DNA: TGCAGCGTTGAAAGGGTTCCCTCAGGACTCTATGGCTACACCTTC; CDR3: CSVERVPSGLYGYTF
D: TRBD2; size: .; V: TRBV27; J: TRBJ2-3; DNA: TGTGCCAGCAGTCCCTTTCTAGCGGGAGCGCTAGATACGCAGTATTTT; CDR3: CASSPFLAGALDTQYF
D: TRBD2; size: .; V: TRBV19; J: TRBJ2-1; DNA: TGTGCCAGTACTCTAGCGGGAGGGAACAATGAGCAGTTCTTC; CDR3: CASTLAGGNNEQFF
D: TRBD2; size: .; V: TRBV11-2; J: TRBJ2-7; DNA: TGTGCCAGCAGCTCGTCGGGACTAGCGGGAGTCGAGCAGTACTTC; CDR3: CASSSSGLAGVEQYF
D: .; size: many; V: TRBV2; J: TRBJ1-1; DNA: TGTGCCAGCCGGAACAGTGAGTCTAACACTGAAGCTTTCTTT; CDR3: CASRNSESNTEAFF
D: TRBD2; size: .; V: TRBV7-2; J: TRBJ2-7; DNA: TGTGCCAGCAGCTTACAAGCGGCGGGAGCGAACTACGAGCAGTACTTC; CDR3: CASSLQAAGANYEQYF
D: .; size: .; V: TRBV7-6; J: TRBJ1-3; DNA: TGTGCCAGCAGCTTATCGTTAGTTTCCACCATATATTTT; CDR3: CASSLSLVSTIYF
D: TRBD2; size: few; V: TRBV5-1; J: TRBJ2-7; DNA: TGCGCCAGCAGCCCCCCGACTAGCGCGAGCTCCTACGAGCAGTACTTC; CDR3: CASSPPTSASSYEQYF
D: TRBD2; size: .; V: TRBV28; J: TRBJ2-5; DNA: TGTGCCAGCAGTCCAACGCCGCGGGGATGGGGAGGGGAGACCCAGTACTTC; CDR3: CASSPTPRGWGGETQYF
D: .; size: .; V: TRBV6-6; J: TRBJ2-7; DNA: TGTGCCAGCAGTTATCTGCGAGGGGGAGAGCAGTACTTC; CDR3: CASSYLRGGEQYF
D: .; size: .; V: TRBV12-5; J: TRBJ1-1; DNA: TGTGCTAGTGCTCAAACCCCGTCGACTGAAGCTTTCTTT; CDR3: CASAQTPSTEAFF
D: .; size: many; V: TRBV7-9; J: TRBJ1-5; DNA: TGTGCCAGCAGTTCTCAGGGTGGCGGTCAGCCCCAGCATTTT; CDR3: CASSSQGGGQPQHF
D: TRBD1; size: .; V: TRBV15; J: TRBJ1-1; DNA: TGTGCCACCAGCAGAGCAGGGGGAATGGCTTTCTTT; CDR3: CATSRAGGMAFF
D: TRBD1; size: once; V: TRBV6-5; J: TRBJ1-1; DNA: TGTGCCAGCACCGATCGGACAGGGTACGGCACTGAAGCTTTCTTT; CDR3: CASTDRTGYGTEAFF
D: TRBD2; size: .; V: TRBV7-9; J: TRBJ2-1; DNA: TGTGCCAGCAGCTTAGGGACTAGCGGGATAGATGAGCAGTTCTTC; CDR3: CASSLGTSGIDEQFF
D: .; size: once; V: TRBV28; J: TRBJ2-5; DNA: TGTGCCTCCCAGACGGGACAAGAGACCCAGTACTTC; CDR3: CASQTGQETQYF
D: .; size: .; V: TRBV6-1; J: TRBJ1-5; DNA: TGTGCCAGCAGTGCCCACAGGAACCCTTATCAGCCCCAGCATTTT; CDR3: CASSAHRNPYQPQHF
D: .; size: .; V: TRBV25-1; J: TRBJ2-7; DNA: TGTGCCAGCAGTGATACCCGGGACGTCGGACACGAGCAGTACTTC; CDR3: CASSDTRDVGHEQYF
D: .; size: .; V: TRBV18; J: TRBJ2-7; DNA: TGTGCCAGCGGGGTTGACCGGGGGAGAATCTACGAGCAGTACTTC; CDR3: CASGVDRGRIYEQYF
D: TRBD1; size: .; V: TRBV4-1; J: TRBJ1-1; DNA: TGCGCCAGCAGCCATTACAGGGGAGAAGCTTTCTTT; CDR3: CASSHYRGEAFF
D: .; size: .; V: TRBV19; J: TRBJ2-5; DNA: TGTGCCAGTAGTATAGGGCCAGGCCAAGAGACCCAGTACTTC; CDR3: CASSIGPGQETQYF